The 4 T cell receptor beta chains in this list originate from one sample, sequenced in a study of CD8 T cells in Susac syndrome. About 0.5 to 1 ug RNA was reverse transcribed with random hexamers. From the immunoSEQ multiplex PCR reads, TCRdb called clonotypes with MiXCR, one entry per CDR3 protein. The table has 180,000 or so distinct CDR3 sequences, 85% to 95% seen once. Sample: CD4+ T cells from PBMCs. These receptors originate from a human donor in good health.

This rearrangement joins TRBV20-1 to TRBJ2-7; 7 bases are shared with TRBD1. In germline, CDR1 is DFQATT, CDR2 SNEGSKA (reference sequence). The CDR3 sequence is 14 residues long. The V and J ends lost 5 bases and 0 bases, in that order; junction bases with no gene match: 7. The CDR3 DNA reads as TGCAGTGCTTTAAGGGGGCTCTACTCCTACGAGCAGTACGTC. This translates into CSALRGLYSYEQYV.

The rearrangement joins TRBV5-1 to TRBJ2-7, with a possible D match to TRBD1 (6 bases). CDR1 is SGHRS, CDR2 YFSETQ, per germline. V shed 0 bases and J shed 4 bases, with 8 bases lying between them. This CDR3 spans 13 amino acids. This CDR3 is CASSLEGVYEQYF. In DNA form, the CDR3 reads TGCGCCAGCAGCTTGGAGGGGGTTTACGAGCAGTACTTC.

The chain has TRBV18 and TRBJ2-7, with D perhaps given as TRBD1 or TRBD2 (6 bases each). The CDR3 covers 13 residues. Germline CDR1 reads KGHSH; CDR2 reads LQKENI. The V end lost 2 bases, the J end lost 5 bases, and 10 bases lay between the germline ends. The DNA for the CDR3 is TGTGCCAGCTCACCATCGGGGGCAGACGAGCAGTACTTC. Its protein product is CASSPSGADEQYF.

The genes are TRBV5-1 and TRBJ2-3, with 9 bases lining up with TRBD2. Looked up from germline, CDR1 is SGHRS and CDR2 is YFSETQ. Trimming at V came to 4 bases and at J to 6 bases, leaving 9 bases not matched to a gene. CDR3 length: 15 residues. The CDR3 protein is CASSLERGDSDTQYF. CDR3 in DNA: TGCGCCAGCAGCCTAGAGCGGGGGGACTCGGATACGCAGTATTTT.